The 32 T cell receptor beta chains reported below all come from one sample, sequenced in a study of control samples from healthy donors and cancer patients. Profiled with immunoSEQ multiplex PCR; TCRdb holds only in-frame clones, not every one. Counted here are fewer than 200,000 clones, around 94% occurring once; the ten biggest clones make up about 1.4%. Sequenced input: blood. These receptors were collected from a man between 25 and 39 years old in good health.

The chain combines TRBV19 with TRBJ2-2, with 12 positions matching TRBD2. The CDR3 loop spans 17 amino acids. Looked up from germline, CDR1 is LNHDA and CDR2 is SQIVND (reference sequence). J lost 5 bases, V lost 5 bases, and 9 bases had no gene match. The DNA of the CDR3 is TGTGCCAGTAGTCCCACTAGCGGGAGGATTGGAACCGGGGAGCTGTTTTTT. It encodes CASSPTSGRIGTGELFF.

The CDR3 DNA follows: TGTGCCAGCAAGGGGGGGACGCGCGAGCAGTACTTC. Its translation: CASKGGTREQYF. The rearrangement joins TRBV27 to TRBJ2-7; tentatively, D is TRBD2 (7 bases). Germline V lookup: CDR1 MNHEY, CDR2 SMNVEV (reference sequence). This CDR3 spans 12 amino acids. Trimming pared 7 bases from V and 6 bases from J, leaving 13 bases between.

This clone was picked up a small number of times. The V call is TRBV6-5, the J call TRBJ2-7; D might be TRBD1 (5 bases). The CDR3 has 13 residues. V lost 2 bases, J lost 5 bases, and 10 bases lay in between. Per the germline V gene, CDR1 is MNHEY and CDR2 is SVGAGI. The CDR3 DNA is TGTGCCAGCAGTTACAGGGGTTGGGACGAGCAGTACTTC. Translating gives CASSYRGWDEQYF.

This clone was detected only once. The rearrangement links TRBV11-2 to TRBJ2-1, with D possibly matching TRBD2 (6 bases). This CDR3 contains 14 residues. Germline loops: CDR1 SGHAT, CDR2 FQNNGV. Trimming removed 3 bases from V and 2 bases from J, with 8 bases in between. Here the CDR3 DNA reads TGTGCCAGCAGCTTCGCGGGAACCTACAATGAGCAGTTCTTC. Translation: CASSFAGTYNEQFF.

The V call is TRBV5-1, the J call TRBJ1-1; TRBD1 aligns across 8 bases. The CDR3 length is 15 residues. Germline V gene data show CDR1 as SGHRS and CDR2 as YFSETQ. The ends lost 3 bases at V and 2 bases at J; junction bases unmatched: 6. This chain's CDR3 is CASSWAGGVNTEAFF. Written as DNA, the CDR3 is TGCGCCAGCAGCTGGGCAGGGGGCGTAAACACTGAAGCTTTCTTT.

This clone was detected once. V and J are TRBV4-1 and TRBJ2-7, with 12 bases that match TRBD1. This CDR3 is built from 15 residues. After removal of 5 bases from V and 4 bases from J, the junction contained 6 bases not matched to a gene. The germline gives CDR1 MGHRA, CDR2 YSYEKL. The CDR3 region has the DNA TGCGCCAGCAGCTTCGGGACAGGGGGCTCGTACGAGCAGTACTTC. Translated: CASSFGTGGSYEQYF.

The gene calls are TRBV7-2 and TRBJ1-2, with 8 bases identical to TRBD1. CDR3 length: 14 amino acids. Germline values: CDR1 SGHTA, CDR2 FQGNSA. V shed 3 bases, J shed 8 bases, and the junction held 8 bases outside the gene matches. Here the CDR3 DNA reads TGTGCCAGCAGCTTTGACAGGGGAAGACAGGGCTACACCTTC. This codes for CASSFDRGRQGYTF.

The J gene is TRBJ1-6, the V gene TRBV7-6; possible D gene TRBD1, 5 bases. Per germline, CDR1 SGHVS and CDR2 FNYEAQ. The CDR3 totals 16 residues. V was clipped by 1 base and J by 7 bases, with 14 bases between them. CDR3 sequence reads: CASSLETASSNSPLHF. The CDR3 coding sequence is TGTGCCAGCAGCTTAGAGACAGCTTCCTCCAATTCACCCCTCCACTTT.

The CDR3 spells CASSPSGGTTDTQYF. The CDR3 DNA reads as TGTGCCAGTAGTCCTTCTGGGGGTACCACAGATACGCAGTATTTT. This chain links TRBV19 with TRBJ2-3; TRBD1 or TRBD2 may be the D gene (5 bases each). The V end was cut by 5 bases, the J end by 2 bases, with 14 bases between. The length of the CDR3 is 15 residues. Germline values: CDR1 LNHDA, CDR2 SQIVND (reference sequence).

The chain employs TRBV7-9 and TRBJ1-6, with D hard to call. Germline CDR1 SEHNR, CDR2 FQNEAQ (reference sequence). V dropped 2 bases and J dropped 11 bases, with 19 bases sitting between them. This CDR3 region has 16 residues. CDR3 protein: CASSLSPPSSFTPLHF. For the CDR3, the DNA is TGTGCCAGCAGCTTAAGCCCTCCGTCTAGTTTTACACCCCTCCACTTT. The full variable domain, completed using reference TRBV7-9 and TRBJ1-6, is DTGVSQNPRHKITKRGQNVTFRCDPISEHNRLYWYRQTLGQGPEFLTYFQNEAQLEKSRLLSDRFSAERPKGSFSTLEIQRTEQGDSAMYLCASSLSPPSSFTPLHFGNGTRLTVT.

The chain uses TRBV7-9 and TRBJ1-2; TRBD1 might be the D (6 bases). CDR1 and CDR2 from the germline V gene are SEHNR and FQNEAQ (reference sequence). The CDR3 extends over 16 amino acids. Deletions cut 7 bases from V and 3 bases from J, with 21 bases between. The CDR3 DNA reads TGTGCCAGCACCGGAGGGGGGACGGAAATTTACTATGGCTACACCTTC. Amino acids: CASTGGGTEIYYGYTF.

A remark on this clone: The same CDR3 is also encoded by other DNA sequences in this sample. The chain couples TRBV5-1 to TRBJ2-3; no firm D call. The CDR3 is 14 residues long. Deletions cut 1 base from V and 0 bases from J, with 6 bases between. Germline V gives CDR1 SGHRS, CDR2 YFSETQ. This CDR3 is CASSLYGSTDTQYF. In nucleotides, the CDR3 is TGCGCCAGCAGCTTGTACGGTAGCACAGATACGCAGTATTTT.

This clone has a single count. The rearrangement links TRBV5-1 to TRBJ2-7; 8 nucleotides line up with TRBD2. Trimming took 7 bases from V and 5 from J; bases not matched to a gene: 8. Germline V lookup: CDR1 SGHRS, CDR2 YFSETQ. The CDR3 covers 13 residues. DNA of the CDR3: TGCGCCAGCGGCCCGGGGGGGGGAGACGAGCAGTACTTC. Its protein is CASGPGGGDEQYF.

The chain employs TRBV24-1 and TRBJ2-2; 12 nucleotides align to TRBD2. Germline CDR1 reads KGHDR; CDR2 reads SFDVKD. CDR3 length: 17 amino acids. J was trimmed by 5 bases and V by 4 bases; bases with no gene match: 7. For the CDR3, the DNA is TGTGCCACCAGTGAGGCTAGCGGGAGGGCCGGTACCGGGGAGCTGTTTTTT. Its translation is CATSEASGRAGTGELFF.

The V call is TRBV5-1, the J call TRBJ1-6, with TRBD1 as a possible D gene (5 bases). The CDR3 runs 15 residues. Germline CDR1 reads SGHRS; CDR2 reads YFSETQ. The V gene lost 5 bases and the J gene lost 2 bases, with 11 bases spanning the gap. The CDR3 is CASRFQGPYNSPLHF. The CDR3 region has the DNA TGCGCCAGCAGGTTCCAGGGACCCTATAATTCACCCCTCCACTTT.

V and J are TRBV7-2 and TRBJ1-6; a weak D match, TRBD1 (6 bases). Germline V CDR1 and CDR2: SGHTA, FQGNSA. This CDR3 contains 15 residues. The V end lost 5 bases, the J end lost 10 bases, and 18 bases lay between the germline ends. CDR3 protein: CASSAGGGGASPLHF. The CDR3 nucleotides are TGTGCCAGCAGCGCCGGGGGTGGGGGGGCCTCACCCCTCCACTTT.

This chain uses TRBV2 with TRBJ1-4; 7 bases fit TRBD1. This CDR3 comprises 14 residues. Germline CDR1 and CDR2: SNHLY and FYNNEI. V was clipped by 8 bases and J by 8 bases; unmatched bases: 11. The CDR3 loop reads CASLSQQGQEKLFF. The CDR3 DNA reads as TGTGCCAGCTTAAGCCAACAGGGACAGGAAAAACTGTTTTTT.

V is TRBV9 and J is TRBJ2-5; TRBD2 is a possible D gene (6 bases). Germline CDR1 SGDLS, CDR2 YYNGEE. With 4 bases removed from V and 9 bases from J, the gap between germline ends came to 10 bases. The CDR3 length is 11 residues. CDR3 sequence: CASSIGEAQYF. CDR3 DNA sequence: TGTGCCAGCAGCATTGGGGAGGCCCAGTACTTC.

The chain couples TRBV19 to TRBJ2-1; D call uncertain. Germline V gene data show CDR1 as LNHDA and CDR2 as SQIVND (reference sequence). Trimming cost V 4 bases and J 1 base, with 8 bases left between them. The CDR3 extends over 14 amino acids. The CDR3 nucleotides read TGTGCCAGTAGTAAGGGCTTATCCTACAATGAGCAGTTCTTC. As protein: CASSKGLSYNEQFF.

The J gene is TRBJ2-1, the V gene TRBV10-3; D gene unclear. Between the trimmed V and J ends, which lost 2 bases and 2 bases, there was a span of 13 bases. In germline, CDR1 is ENHRY, CDR2 SYGVKD. This CDR3 region has 16 residues. This CDR3 is CAISERSADPYNEQFF. The CDR3 DNA sequence: TGTGCCATCAGTGAGAGGAGCGCAGACCCCTACAATGAGCAGTTCTTC.

The chain uses TRBV19 and TRBJ2-6, with 8 bases identical to TRBD1. In germline, CDR1 is LNHDA, CDR2 SQIVND (reference sequence). After removal of 8 bases from V and 4 bases from J, the junction contained 7 bases not matched to a gene. CDR3 size: 15 residues. This chain's CDR3 is CASGTGSTGANVLTF. CDR3 DNA: TGTGCCAGTGGGACAGGTTCGACCGGGGCCAACGTCCTGACTTTC.

The chain links TRBV5-6 to TRBJ1-2; TRBD1 is a possible D gene (5 bases). The CDR3 is 16 residues long. Germline V gives CDR1 SGHDT, CDR2 YYEEEE. V lost 5 bases to trimming and J lost 0 bases, with 17 bases between them. The CDR3 loop reads CASSPTPGTPNYGYTF. The CDR3 DNA follows: TGTGCCAGCAGTCCAACGCCCGGGACGCCTAACTATGGCTACACCTTC.

This sequence joins TRBV27 and TRBJ1-1; no firm D call. Trimming took off 3 bases at V and 2 bases at J, with 10 bases between the two ends. The CDR3 runs 14 residues. From germline, CDR1 is MNHEY and CDR2 SMNVEV (reference sequence). The chain's CDR3 is CASSFAVSNTEAFF. The CDR3, as DNA: TGTGCCAGCAGTTTTGCAGTGTCAAACACTGAAGCTTTCTTT.

The V call is TRBV7-2, the J call TRBJ2-5; TRBD2 agrees at 12 bases. The CDR3 sequence is 16 residues long. The ends lost 5 bases at V and 5 bases at J; junction bases unmatched: 9. The V gene's germline CDR1 is SGHTA and CDR2 FQGNSA. The CDR3 DNA reads as TGTGCCAGCAGCCAAGGACTAGCGGGGACGAGGGAGACCCAGTACTTC. Protein sequence: CASSQGLAGTRETQYF. Full variable domain (rest looked up from reference TRBV7-2 and TRBJ2-5): GAGVSQSPSNKVTEKGKDVELRCDPISGHTALYWYRQSLGQGLEFLIYFQGNSAPDKSGLPSDRFSAERTGGSVSTLTIQRTQQEDSAVYLCASSQGLAGTRETQYFGPGTRLLVL.

V usage is TRBV5-5 and J usage is TRBJ1-1; no reliable D call. The CDR3 is made up of 14 amino acids. Germline V gives CDR1 SGHKS, CDR2 YYEKEE (reference sequence). V shed 0 bases and J shed 2 bases, with 8 bases lying between them. This CDR3 is CASSLGRTNTEAFF. The CDR3 coding sequence is TGTGCCAGCAGCTTGGGGCGTACCAACACTGAAGCTTTCTTT.

This clone was seen a single time. DNA for the CDR3: TGTGCCAGCAGCGTAGCGGGCCTCCGGGGGGATACGCAGTATTTT. Amino acids: CASSVAGLRGDTQYF. The chain has TRBV9 and TRBJ2-3; tentative D call: TRBD2 (6 bases). Germline assignment: CDR1 SGDLS and CDR2 YYNGEE. CDR3 length: 15 amino acids. Trimming removed 0 bases from V and 6 bases from J, with 14 bases in between.

The V gene is TRBV10-3, the J gene TRBJ1-2, with TRBD1 matching over 9 bases. Trimming cost V 11 bases and J 4 bases; bases outside gene matches: 11. CDR3 length equals 14 residues. Per the germline V gene, CDR1 is ENHRY and CDR2 is SYGVKD. CDR3 residues: CASQGTGYGYGYTF. For the CDR3, the DNA is TGTGCCTCCCAGGGGACAGGGTACGGCTATGGCTACACCTTC.

V is TRBV5-1 and J is TRBJ1-2; 10 positions match TRBD1. With 4 bases clipped from V and 4 bases from J, the junction kept 4 bases outside the gene matches. There are 14 residues in the CDR3. Germline CDR1 reads SGHRS; CDR2 reads YFSETQ. The CDR3, as DNA: TGCGCCAGCAGCAAGGGACAGGGGACCTATGGCTACACCTTC. It is translated as CASSKGQGTYGYTF. Using reference TRBV5-1 and TRBJ1-2 for the parts outside the CDR3, the full variable domain is KAGVTQTPRYLIKTRGQQVTLSCSPISGHRSVSWYQQTPGQGLQFLFEYFSETQRNKGNFPGRFSGRQFSNSRSEMNVSTLELGDSALYLCASSKGQGTYGYTFGSGTRLTVV.

This chain links TRBV3-1 (or the pseudogene TRBV3-2) with TRBJ1-5; 10 bases map to TRBD1. Germline lookup yields CDR1 LGHDT and CDR2 YNNKEL (reference sequence). The ends lost 6 bases at V and 2 bases at J; junction bases unmatched: 7. The CDR3 loop spans 16 amino acids. The CDR3 protein is CASRDSGTGGNQPQHF. In DNA, the CDR3 is TGTGCCAGCAGAGACTCAGGGACAGGGGGCAATCAGCCCCAGCATTTT.

This chain connects TRBV7-2 to TRBJ1-3; weak D call: TRBD1 (5 bases). Between the trimmed V and J ends, which lost 5 bases and 2 bases, there was a span of 13 bases. The CDR3 runs 15 residues. The germline gives CDR1 SGHTA, CDR2 FQGNSA. CDR3 bases: TGTGCCAGCAGCCCCCTTGTGGGGCCTGGAAACACCATATATTTT. It encodes CASSPLVGPGNTIYF.

Note on this clone: Other DNA sequences from this sample encode an identical CDR3 as well. The rearrangement joins TRBV18 to TRBJ1-1; no firm D call. Trimming left V 2 bases short and J 0 bases short, with 4 bases between. The CDR3 is 13 amino acids. Germline values: CDR1 KGHSH, CDR2 LQKENI. The CDR3 is CASSPGLNTEAFF. CDR3 sequence (DNA): TGTGCCAGCTCACCAGGCCTGAACACTGAAGCTTTCTTT.

This chain uses TRBV5-1 with TRBJ2-3; 7 positions match TRBD1. This CDR3 region has 14 residues. Germline assignment: CDR1 SGHRS and CDR2 YFSETQ. Germline trimming cut 2 bases from V and 4 bases from J; bases unmatched to any gene: 4. In DNA form, the CDR3 reads TGCGCCAGCAGCTTTGGACAGGATCCAGATACGCAGTATTTT. Its protein product is CASSFGQDPDTQYF.